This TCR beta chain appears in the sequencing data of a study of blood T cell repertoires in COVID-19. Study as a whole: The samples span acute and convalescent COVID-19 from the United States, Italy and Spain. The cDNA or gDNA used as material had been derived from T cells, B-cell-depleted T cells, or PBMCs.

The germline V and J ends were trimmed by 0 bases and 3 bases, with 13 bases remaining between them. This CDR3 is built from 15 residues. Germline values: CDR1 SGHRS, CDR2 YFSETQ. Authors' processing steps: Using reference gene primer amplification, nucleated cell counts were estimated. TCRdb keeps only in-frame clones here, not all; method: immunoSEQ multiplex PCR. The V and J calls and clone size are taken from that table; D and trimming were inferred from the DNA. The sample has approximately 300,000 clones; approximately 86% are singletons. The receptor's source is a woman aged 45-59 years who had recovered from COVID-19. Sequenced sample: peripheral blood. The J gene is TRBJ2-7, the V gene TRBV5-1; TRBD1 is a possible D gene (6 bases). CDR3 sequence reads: CASSLEVGANYEQYF. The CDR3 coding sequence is TGCGCCAGCAGCTTGGAGGTGGGGGCAAACTACGAGCAGTACTTC.